The clone carrying this TCR beta chain has only a few counts. In TCRdb, the PCR reads were re-called with MiXCR into one record per CDR3 protein. The sample has approximately 590,000 distinct CDR3 sequences; roughly 23% are singletons. The CDR3 sequence is 15 residues long. Losses at the gene ends were 1 base for V and 7 bases for J; bases not matched to a gene: 7. Germline CDR1 SGHVS, CDR2 FNYEAQ. These data are taken from a study of molecular identifiers for immune sequencing clone quantification. The TCR sequence derives from a human donor in good health. Some libraries in this study had Jurkat cell RNA spiked in. The V gene is TRBV7-6, the J gene TRBJ1-5; TRBD1 agrees at 7 bases. Sequenced material: naive CD8+ T cells from blood, with Jurkat cell RNA spiked in. Stated subset: FACS-sorted CD8+CD4-CCR7+CD45RA+ naive T cells. The CDR3 DNA reads TGTGCCAGCAGCTTAGGACAGGGCAACGGACAGCCCCAGCATTTT. Translating it yields CASSLGQGNGQPQHF.